This TCR beta chain is from a study of beta chain features in type 1 diabetes. Looked up from germline, CDR1 is SGDLS and CDR2 is YYNGEE. The CDR3 contains 13 residues. Trimming left V 3 bases short and J 5 bases short, with 11 bases between. The investigators reverse transcribed all of the isolated RNA, so they sequenced expressed TCRB transcripts. The table came from immunoSEQ multiplex PCR; TCRdb's copy has only in-frame clones and leaves some out. The sample includes about 620,000 clones, around a sixth seen only once; the top ten take about 0.087%. The rearrangement links TRBV9 to TRBJ2-5, with D perhaps TRBD2 (6 bases). The sample consisted of naive CD4+ T cells from blood. The TCR comes from a man younger than 30 in good health. The DNA of the CDR3 is TGTGCCAGCAGCGAAGGGAGGTTGGAGACCCAGTACTTC. This codes for CASSEGRLETQYF.